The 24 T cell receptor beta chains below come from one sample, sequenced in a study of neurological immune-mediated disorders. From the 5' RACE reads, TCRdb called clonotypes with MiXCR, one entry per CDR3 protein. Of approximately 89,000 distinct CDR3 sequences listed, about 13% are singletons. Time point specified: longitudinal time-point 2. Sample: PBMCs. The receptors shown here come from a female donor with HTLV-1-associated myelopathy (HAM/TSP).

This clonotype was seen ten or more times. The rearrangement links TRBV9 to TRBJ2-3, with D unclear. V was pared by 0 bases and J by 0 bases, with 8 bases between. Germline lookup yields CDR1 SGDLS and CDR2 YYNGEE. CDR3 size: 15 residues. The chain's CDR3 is CASSVAPASTDTQYF. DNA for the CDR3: TGTGCCAGCAGCGTAGCTCCAGCTAGCACAGATACGCAGTATTTT.

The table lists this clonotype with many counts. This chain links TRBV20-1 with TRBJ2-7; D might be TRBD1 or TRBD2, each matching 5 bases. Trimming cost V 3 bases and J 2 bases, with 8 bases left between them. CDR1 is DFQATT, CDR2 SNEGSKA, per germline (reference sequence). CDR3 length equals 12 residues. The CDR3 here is CSASRGTYEQYF. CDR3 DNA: TGCAGTGCTAGCCGGGGCACCTACGAGCAGTACTTC.

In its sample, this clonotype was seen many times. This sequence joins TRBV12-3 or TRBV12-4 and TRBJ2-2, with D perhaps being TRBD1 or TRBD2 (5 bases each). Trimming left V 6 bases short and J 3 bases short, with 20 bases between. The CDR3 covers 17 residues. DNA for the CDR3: TGTGCCAGCAGAGAAAACCGGGACCCAGCGGACACCGGGGAGCTGTTTTTT. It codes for CASRENRDPADTGELFF.

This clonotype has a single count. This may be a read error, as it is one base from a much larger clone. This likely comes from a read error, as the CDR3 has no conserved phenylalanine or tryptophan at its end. CDR3 DNA sequence: TGCAGTGCTTGGCCTAGCGGGCCGAATGAGCAGTACTCC. Its protein product is CSAWPSGPNEQYS. The rearrangement links TRBV20-1 to TRBJ2-7; 8 bases match TRBD2. V dropped 5 bases and J dropped 7; count of bases not matched to a gene: 10. Germline CDR1 is DFQATT and CDR2 is SNEGSKA (reference sequence). CDR3 length equals 13 residues.

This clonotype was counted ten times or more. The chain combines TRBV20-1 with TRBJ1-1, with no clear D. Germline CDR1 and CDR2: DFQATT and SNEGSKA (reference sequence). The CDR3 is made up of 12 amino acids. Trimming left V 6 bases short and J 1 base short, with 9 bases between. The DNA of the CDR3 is TGCAGTGCCAAGGGTAGGAACACTGAAGCTTTCTTT. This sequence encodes CSAKGRNTEAFF.

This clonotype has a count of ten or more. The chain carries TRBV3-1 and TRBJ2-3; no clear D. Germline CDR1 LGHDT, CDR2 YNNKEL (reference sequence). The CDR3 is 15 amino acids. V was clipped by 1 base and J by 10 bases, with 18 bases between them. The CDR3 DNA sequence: TGTGCCAGCAGCCAAGTGCCCCCCGCCCAAGGTTCGCAGTATTTT. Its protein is CASSQVPPAQGSQYF.

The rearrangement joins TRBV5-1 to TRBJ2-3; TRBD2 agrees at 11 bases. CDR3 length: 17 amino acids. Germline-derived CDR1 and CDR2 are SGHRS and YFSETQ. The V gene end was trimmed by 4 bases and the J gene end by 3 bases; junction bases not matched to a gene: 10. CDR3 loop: CASSAAGASGGTDTQYF. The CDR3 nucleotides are TGCGCCAGCAGCGCTGCCGGGGCTAGCGGGGGGACAGATACGCAGTATTTT. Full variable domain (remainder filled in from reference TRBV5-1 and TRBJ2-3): KAGVTQTPRYLIKTRGQQVTLSCSPISGHRSVSWYQQTPGQGLQFLFEYFSETQRNKGNFPGRFSGRQFSNSRSEMNVSTLELGDSALYLCASSAAGASGGTDTQYFGPGTRLTVL.

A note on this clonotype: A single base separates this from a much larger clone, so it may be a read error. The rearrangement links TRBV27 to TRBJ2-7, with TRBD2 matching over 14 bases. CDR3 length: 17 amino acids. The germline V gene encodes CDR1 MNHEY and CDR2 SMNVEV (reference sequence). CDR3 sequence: CASSLRLAGGRSYAQYF. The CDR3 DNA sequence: TGTGCCAGCAGTTTAAGACTAGCGGGGGGGAGATCCTACGCGCAGTACTTC.

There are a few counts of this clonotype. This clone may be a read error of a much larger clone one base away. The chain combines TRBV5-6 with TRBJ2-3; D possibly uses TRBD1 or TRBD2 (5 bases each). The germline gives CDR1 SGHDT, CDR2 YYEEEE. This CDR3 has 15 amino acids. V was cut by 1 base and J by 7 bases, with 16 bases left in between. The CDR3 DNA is TGTGCCAGCAGCTTGTGGGGACGATTTTCATATACGCAGTATTTT. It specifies CASSLWGRFSYTQYF.

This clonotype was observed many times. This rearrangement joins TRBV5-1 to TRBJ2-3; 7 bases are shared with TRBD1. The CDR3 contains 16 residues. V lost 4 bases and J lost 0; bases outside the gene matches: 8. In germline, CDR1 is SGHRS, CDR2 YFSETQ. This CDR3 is CASSTGALLSTDTQYF. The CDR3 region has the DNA TGCGCCAGCAGCACAGGGGCCTTATTAAGCACAGATACGCAGTATTTT.

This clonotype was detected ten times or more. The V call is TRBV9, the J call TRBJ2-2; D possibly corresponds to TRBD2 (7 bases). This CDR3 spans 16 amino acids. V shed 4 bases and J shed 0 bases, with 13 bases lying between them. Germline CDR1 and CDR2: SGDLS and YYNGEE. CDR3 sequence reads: CASSHGGGANTGELFF. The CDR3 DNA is TGTGCCAGCAGCCATGGAGGGGGGGCGAACACCGGGGAGCTGTTTTTT.

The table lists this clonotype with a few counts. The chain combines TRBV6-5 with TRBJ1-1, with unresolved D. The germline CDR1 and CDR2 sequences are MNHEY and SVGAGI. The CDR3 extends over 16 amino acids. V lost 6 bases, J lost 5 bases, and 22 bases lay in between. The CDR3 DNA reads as TGTGCCAGCAGCCCCACCCGGGCAGCCTTAGAGACTGAAGCTTTCTTT. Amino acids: CASSPTRAALETEAFF.

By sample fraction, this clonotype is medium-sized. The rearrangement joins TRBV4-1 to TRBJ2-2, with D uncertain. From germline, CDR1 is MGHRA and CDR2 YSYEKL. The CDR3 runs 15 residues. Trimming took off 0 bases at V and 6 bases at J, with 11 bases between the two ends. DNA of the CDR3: TGCGCCAGCAGCCAAGAAGCCACCTCGCCCGGGGAGCTGTTTTTT. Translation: CASSQEATSPGELFF.

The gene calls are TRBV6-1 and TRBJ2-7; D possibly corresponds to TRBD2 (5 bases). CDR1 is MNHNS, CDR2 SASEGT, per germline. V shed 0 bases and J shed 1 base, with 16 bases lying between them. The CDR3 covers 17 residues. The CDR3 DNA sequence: TGTGCCAGCAGTGAAGCGCGCGGGTACCCGCGATCCTACGAGCAGTACTTC. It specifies CASSEARGYPRSYEQYF.

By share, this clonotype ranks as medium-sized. CDR3 nucleotides: TGCAGTGCTACACCCGGGTCCCAAGAGACCCAGTACTTC. Its translation: CSATPGSQETQYF. The chain is built from TRBV20-1 and TRBJ2-5; D is undetermined. Trimming left V 4 bases short and J 1 base short, with 10 bases between. CDR1 and CDR2 (germline): DFQATT, SNEGSKA (reference sequence). The CDR3 is 13 amino acids.

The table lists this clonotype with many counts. The CDR3 sequence is CAISGHRVETQYF. The CDR3 coding sequence is TGTGCCATCAGTGGACACCGGGTGGAGACCCAGTACTTC. This chain joins TRBV10-3 and TRBJ2-5; unclear D gene. The germline gives CDR1 ENHRY, CDR2 SYGVKD. This CDR3 region has 13 residues. Trimming cost V 4 bases and J 5 bases, with 11 bases left between them.

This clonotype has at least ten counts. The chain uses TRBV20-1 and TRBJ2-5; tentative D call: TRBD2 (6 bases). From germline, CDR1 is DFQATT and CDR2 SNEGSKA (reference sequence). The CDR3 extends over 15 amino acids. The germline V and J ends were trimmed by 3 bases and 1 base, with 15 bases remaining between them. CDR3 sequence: CSARGGHGIQETQYF. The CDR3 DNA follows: TGCAGTGCTAGGGGGGGTCACGGCATCCAAGAGACCCAGTACTTC.

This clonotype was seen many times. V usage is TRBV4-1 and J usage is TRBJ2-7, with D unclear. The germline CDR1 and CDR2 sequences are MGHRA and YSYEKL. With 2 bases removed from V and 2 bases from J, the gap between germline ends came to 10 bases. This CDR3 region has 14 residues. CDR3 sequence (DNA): TGCGCCAGCAGCCAATGGGTCCCCCCCTACGAGCAGTACTTC. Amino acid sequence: CASSQWVPPYEQYF.

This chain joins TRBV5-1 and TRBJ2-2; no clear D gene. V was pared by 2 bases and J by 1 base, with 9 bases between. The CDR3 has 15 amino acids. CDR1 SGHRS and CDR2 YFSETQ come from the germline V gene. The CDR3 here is CASSFQGRNTGELFF. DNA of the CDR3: TGCGCCAGCAGCTTTCAAGGTCGGAACACCGGGGAGCTGTTTTTT.

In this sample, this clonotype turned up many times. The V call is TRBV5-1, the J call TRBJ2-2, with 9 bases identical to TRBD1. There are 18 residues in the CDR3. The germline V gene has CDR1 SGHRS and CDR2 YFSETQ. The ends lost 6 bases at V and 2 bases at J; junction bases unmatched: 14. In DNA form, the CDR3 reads TGCGCCAGCACCACTGAGACGCCGGGACAGGGAAACACCGGGGAGCTGTTTTTT. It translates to CASTTETPGQGNTGELFF.

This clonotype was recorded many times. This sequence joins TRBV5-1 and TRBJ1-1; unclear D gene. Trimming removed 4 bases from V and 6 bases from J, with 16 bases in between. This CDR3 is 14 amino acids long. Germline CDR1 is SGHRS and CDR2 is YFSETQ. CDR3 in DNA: TGCGCCAGCAGCGAGGATCATTTTATATCTGAAGCTTTCTTT. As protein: CASSEDHFISEAFF.

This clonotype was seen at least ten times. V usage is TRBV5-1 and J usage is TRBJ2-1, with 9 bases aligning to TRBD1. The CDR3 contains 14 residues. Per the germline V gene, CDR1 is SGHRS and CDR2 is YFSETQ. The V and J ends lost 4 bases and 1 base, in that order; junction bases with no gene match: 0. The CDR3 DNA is TGCGCCAGCAGCGGACAGGGGTCCTACAATGAGCAGTTCTTC. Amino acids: CASSGQGSYNEQFF.

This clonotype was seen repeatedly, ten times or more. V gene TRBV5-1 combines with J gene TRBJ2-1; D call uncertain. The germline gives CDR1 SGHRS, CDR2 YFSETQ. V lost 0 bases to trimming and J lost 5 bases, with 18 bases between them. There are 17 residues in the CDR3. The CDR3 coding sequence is TGCGCCAGCAGCTTGGAGGTTAGATTCTCCGACAACAATGAGCAGTTCTTC. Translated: CASSLEVRFSDNNEQFF. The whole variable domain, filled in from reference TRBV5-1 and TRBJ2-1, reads KAGVTQTPRYLIKTRGQQVTLSCSPISGHRSVSWYQQTPGQGLQFLFEYFSETQRNKGNFPGRFSGRQFSNSRSEMNVSTLELGDSALYLCASSLEVRFSDNNEQFFGPGTRLTVL.

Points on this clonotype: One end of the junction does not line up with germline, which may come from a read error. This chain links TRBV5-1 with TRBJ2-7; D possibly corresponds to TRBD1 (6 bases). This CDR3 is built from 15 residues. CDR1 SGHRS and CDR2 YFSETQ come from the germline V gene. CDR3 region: CACSLGQGPSYEQYF. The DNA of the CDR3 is TGCGCCTGCAGCTTGGGCCAGGGGCCATCCTACGAGCAGTACTTC.